Sequencing of this T cell receptor beta chain was carried out in a study of control samples from healthy donors and cancer patients. Sequencing used immunoSEQ multiplex PCR; TCRdb keeps in-frame clones, though not all of them. The repertoire holds some 130,000 clones, with just over 90% as singletons. Deletions cut 5 bases from V and 1 base from J, with 5 bases between. CDR1 LNHDA and CDR2 SQIVND come from the germline V gene (reference sequence). The CDR3 loop spans 12 amino acids. The receptor comes from a man between 50 and 59 years old with head and neck cancer. V usage is TRBV19 and J usage is TRBJ1-1; no clear D. The material sequenced was PBMCs. CDR3 sequence reads: CASSFSNTEAFF. CDR3 sequence (DNA): TGTGCCAGTAGTTTCTCGAACACTGAAGCTTTCTTT.